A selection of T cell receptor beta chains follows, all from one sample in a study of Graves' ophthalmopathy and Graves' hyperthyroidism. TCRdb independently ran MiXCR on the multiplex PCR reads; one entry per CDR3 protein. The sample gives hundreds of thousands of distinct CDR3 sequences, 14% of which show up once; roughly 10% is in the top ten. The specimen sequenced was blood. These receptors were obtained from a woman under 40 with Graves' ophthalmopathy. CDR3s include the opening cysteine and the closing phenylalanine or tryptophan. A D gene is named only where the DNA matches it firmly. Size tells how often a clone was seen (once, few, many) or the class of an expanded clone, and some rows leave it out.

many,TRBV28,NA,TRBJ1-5,TGTGCCAGCAGACCCCTGGACCTAAGACGCAATCAGCCCCAGCATTTT,CASRPLDLRRNQPQHF
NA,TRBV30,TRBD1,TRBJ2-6,TGTGCCTGGAGTAAGGGACAGCTAAGCTCTAGGGCCAACGTCCTGACTTTC,CAWSKGQLSSRANVLTF
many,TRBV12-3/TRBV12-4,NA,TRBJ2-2,TGTGCCAGCAGTTCCGGACGGGCCGGGGAGCTGTTTTTT,CASSSGRAGELFF
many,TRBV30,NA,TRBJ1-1,TGTGCCTGGAGTGGACAGAACACTGAAGCTTTCTTT,CAWSGQNTEAFF
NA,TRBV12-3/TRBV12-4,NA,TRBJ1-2,TGTGCCAGCAGTTTTATCCGACAGCCGTATGGCTACACCTTC,CASSFIRQPYGYTF
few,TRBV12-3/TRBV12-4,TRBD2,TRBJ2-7,TGTGCCAGCAGTCCGTCGACTAGCGGGGGGTACGAGCAGTACTTC,CASSPSTSGGYEQYF
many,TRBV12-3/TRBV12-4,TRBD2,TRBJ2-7,TGTGCCAGCAGTTTTGCGGGGGGAGCGGAGCAGTACTTC,CASSFAGGAEQYF
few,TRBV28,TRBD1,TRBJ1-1,TGTGCCAGCAGTTTTGACAGGGGCATGAGCACTGAAGCTTTCTTT,CASSFDRGMSTEAFF
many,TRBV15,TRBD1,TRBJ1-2,TGTGCCACCAGCAGAGACCGAGGACAGGTCGGTGGCTACACCTTC,CATSRDRGQVGGYTF
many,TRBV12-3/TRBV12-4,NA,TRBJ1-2,TGTGCCAGCAGTTTCCGGGGGCATTTCTCGGGCTACACCTTC,CASSFRGHFSGYTF
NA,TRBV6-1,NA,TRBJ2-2,TGTGCCAGCAGCCAGGGAAAGGGTACCGGGGAGCTGTTTTTT,CASSQGKGTGELFF
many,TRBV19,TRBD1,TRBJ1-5,TGTGCCAGTAGTGCCGGGACAGGGCTTGGCAATCAGCCCCAGCATTTT,CASSAGTGLGNQPQHF
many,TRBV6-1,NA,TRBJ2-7,TGTGCCAGCAGTGAGGGTAGCGAGGGCTCCTACGAGCAGTACTTC,CASSEGSEGSYEQYF
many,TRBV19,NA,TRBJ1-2,TGTGCCAGTAGTACGCATTCCCCCGACCCGCTGAAGTGGTCGGGCTACACCTTC,CASSTHSPDPLKWSGYTF
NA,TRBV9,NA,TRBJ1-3,TGTGCCAGCTGCGAAGGGACTGGAAACACCATATATTTT,CASCEGTGNTIYF
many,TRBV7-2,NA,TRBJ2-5,TGTGCCAGCAGCTTAGGACAGGTGCAAGAGACCCAGTACTTC,CASSLGQVQETQYF
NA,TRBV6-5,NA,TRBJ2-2,TGTGCCAGCAGTTACAGTGGGGGTTACACCGGGGAGCTGTTTTTT,CASSYSGGYTGELFF
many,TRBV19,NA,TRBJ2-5,TGTGCCAGTAGTATTTCGGCAGGGAGAGCGGAGACCCAGTACTTC,CASSISAGRAETQYF
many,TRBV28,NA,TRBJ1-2,TGTGCCAGCAGTTTCCGTGGAGGTCACTATGGCTACACCTTC,CASSFRGGHYGYTF
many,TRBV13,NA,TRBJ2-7,TGTGCCAGCAGCCCCCAAAGAACTCTTTACGAGCAGTACTTC,CASSPQRTLYEQYF
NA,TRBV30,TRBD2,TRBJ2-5,TGTGCCTGGAGTGTAGGGACCCCGGGAGGGACCCAGTACTTC,CAWSVGTPGGTQYF
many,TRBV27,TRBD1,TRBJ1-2,TGTGCCAGCAGTTCCTTGACAGGGGGTCCTTATGGCTACACCTTC,CASSSLTGGPYGYTF
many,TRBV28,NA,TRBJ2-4,TGTGCCAGCAGGGAGCTTATGGGGGCCAAAAACATTCAGTACTTC,CASRELMGAKNIQYF
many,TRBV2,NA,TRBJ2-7,TGTGCCAGCACTGGGTCAGGCTACGAGCAGTACTTC,CASTGSGYEQYF
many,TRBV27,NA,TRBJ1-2,TGTGCCAGCACCCAACGCCTAGGGTGGAGGGATGGCTACACCTTC,CASTQRLGWRDGYTF
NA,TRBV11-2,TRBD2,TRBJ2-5,TGTGCCAGCAGCTCGGGCCGCCTATGGGGCGGGGGGGCCGGGGAGACCCAGTACTTC,CASSSGRLWGGGAGETQYF
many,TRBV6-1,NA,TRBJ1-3,TGTGCCAGCAGTGAAGCCCAGGGTGGAAACACCATATATTTT,CASSEAQGGNTIYF
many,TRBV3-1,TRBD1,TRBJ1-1,TGTGCCAGCAGCCAGGACAGGGGGCGAGCTTTCTTT,CASSQDRGRAFF
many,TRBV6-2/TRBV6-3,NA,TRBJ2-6,TGTGCCAGCAGAATAAGTGTCTCTGGGGCCAACGTCCTGACTTTC,CASRISVSGANVLTF
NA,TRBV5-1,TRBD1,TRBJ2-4,TGCGCCAGCAGCGTCGGACAGGGGGCCAAAAACATTCAGTACTTC,CASSVGQGAKNIQYF
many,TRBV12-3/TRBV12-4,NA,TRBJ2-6,TGTGCCAGCGGTATCGGACAGCCCGGGGCCAACGTCCTGACTTTC,CASGIGQPGANVLTF
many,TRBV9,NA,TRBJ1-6,TGTGCCAGCAGCGTAGCCCTCTACTCCTATAATTCACCCCTCCACTTT,CASSVALYSYNSPLHF
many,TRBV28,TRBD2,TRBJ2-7,TGTGCCAGCAGCATCGCGGTGACTAGCGGGAGCGGGAGCGAGCAGTACTTC,CASSIAVTSGSGSEQYF
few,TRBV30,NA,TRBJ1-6,TGTGCCTGGAGTTCAGGGGACAAAGGGTTCTATAATTCACCCCTCCACTTT,CAWSSGDKGFYNSPLHF
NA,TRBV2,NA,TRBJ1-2,TGTGCCAGCCTAACAGGGCTTGGCTACACCTTC,CASLTGLGYTF
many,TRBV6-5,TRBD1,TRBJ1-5,TGTGCCAGCAGTTACTCGAGAGACAGGGGCAATCAGCCCCAGCATTTT,CASSYSRDRGNQPQHF
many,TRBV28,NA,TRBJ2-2,TGTGCCACCCTGACAGTGAACACCGGGGAGCTGTTTTTT,CATLTVNTGELFF
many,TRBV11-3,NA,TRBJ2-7,TGTGCCAGCAGGCAACGGGACGGAGGACGCGAGCAGTACTTC,CASRQRDGGREQYF
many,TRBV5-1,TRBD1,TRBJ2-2,TGCGCCAGCAGCTTGGACAGGGGCGGCACCGGGGAGCTGTTTTTT,CASSLDRGGTGELFF
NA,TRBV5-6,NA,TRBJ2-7,TGTGCCAGCAGCTTGGACAGGATCACCCTGGGGAGCTACGAGCAGTACTTC,CASSLDRITLGSYEQYF
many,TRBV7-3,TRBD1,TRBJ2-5,TGTGCCAGCAGCATTGGTCCGGGACAGGTACAAGAGACCCAGTACTTC,CASSIGPGQVQETQYF